These 27 T cell receptor beta chains were all obtained from the same sample, sequenced in a study of blood T cell repertoires in COVID-19. Produced via immunoSEQ multiplex PCR; TCRdb's table is partial and in-frame only. The table lists 140,000 to 150,000 clones, around 80% of them singletons. Sequences were obtained from peripheral blood. These receptors all come from a man between 60 and 75 years old with active or convalescent COVID-19.

The CDR3 sequence is CASSEEEGGTSGRSTDTQYF. Here the CDR3 DNA reads TGTGCCAGCAGTGAGGAGGAGGGAGGGACTAGCGGGAGGAGCACAGATACGCAGTATTTT. This sequence joins TRBV27 and TRBJ2-3; 15 bases line up with TRBD2. The V segment lost 5 bases and the J segment 0 bases; nucleotides outside the gene matches: 12. The CDR3 is 20 residues long. The germline V gene has CDR1 MNHEY and CDR2 SMNVEV (reference sequence).

The V call is TRBV2, the J call TRBJ2-2; 9 nucleotides align to TRBD2. The CDR3 is 14 residues long. Losses at the gene ends were 6 bases for V and 7 bases for J; bases not matched to a gene: 6. Germline values: CDR1 SNHLY, CDR2 FYNNEI. CDR3 DNA sequence: TGTGCCAGCAGCCCCTTAGCGGGAGACGGGGAGCTGTTTTTT. Amino acids: CASSPLAGDGELFF.

This clone was counted once. The J gene is TRBJ2-2, the V gene TRBV7-2; 9 positions agree with TRBD2. After removal of 1 base from V and 2 bases from J, the junction contained 5 bases not matched to a gene. Germline values: CDR1 SGHTA, CDR2 FQGNSA. This CDR3 has 17 residues. CDR3 amino acids: CASSLVGLAFNTGELFF. The CDR3 region has the DNA TGTGCCAGCAGCTTAGTAGGACTAGCGTTTAACACCGGGGAGCTGTTTTTT.

The chain links TRBV19 to TRBJ1-5; TRBD1 matches at 9 bases. CDR3 length equals 18 residues. Trimming took 5 bases from V and 5 from J; bases not matched to a gene: 16. CDR1 is LNHDA and CDR2 is SQIVND in the germline V gene (reference sequence). In DNA form, the CDR3 reads TGTGCCAGTAGTTCCACCGGGACAGGGAAAGATTGGGATCAGCCCCAGCATTTT. Protein: CASSSTGTGKDWDQPQHF.

V gene TRBV28 combines with J gene TRBJ1-2; 8 bases match TRBD1. Germline loops: CDR1 MDHEN, CDR2 SYDVKM. The CDR3 spans 16 residues. V lost 4 bases, J lost 8 bases, and 15 bases stayed unmatched. CDR3 residues: CASSSQGVESGGGYTF. The CDR3 coding sequence is TGTGCCAGCAGTTCACAGGGGGTAGAATCGGGAGGCGGCTACACCTTC.

The chain joins TRBV12-3 or TRBV12-4 to TRBJ1-2, with D perhaps TRBD1 (5 bases). V dropped 6 bases and J dropped 8 bases, with 16 bases sitting between them. The CDR3 has 13 amino acids. The CDR3 protein is CASSGTPARGYTF. CDR3 nucleotide sequence: TGTGCCAGCAGCGGGACTCCAGCGAGGGGCTACACCTTC.

The rearrangement uses TRBV28 and TRBJ1-5; D is perhaps TRBD1 (6 bases). CDR3 length: 14 amino acids. Trimming shortened V by 6 bases and J by 2 bases, and 11 bases separated the two germline ends. Germline CDR1 and CDR2: MDHEN and SYDVKM. In nucleotides, the CDR3 is TGTGCCAGCAGATCTCCAGGGGGCAATCAGCCCCAGCATTTT. Translated, it gives CASRSPGGNQPQHF. Variable domain in full (rest from reference TRBV28 and TRBJ1-5): DVKVTQSSRYLVKRTGEKVFLECVQDMDHENMFWYRQDPGLGLRLIYFSYDVKMKEKGDIPEGYSVSREKKERFSLILESASTNQTSMYLCASRSPGGNQPQHFGDGTRLSIL.

The CDR3 region has the DNA TGTGCCAGCAGTCCCTTCAGAGGCTATGGCTACACCTTC. It codes for CASSPFRGYGYTF. The chain joins TRBV27 to TRBJ1-2; D is ambiguous. The CDR3 runs to 13 residues. Deletions cut 5 bases from V and 4 bases from J, with 11 bases between. From germline, CDR1 is MNHEY and CDR2 SMNVEV (reference sequence).

The genes are TRBV28 and TRBJ1-1; 7 bases agree with TRBD1. Germline CDR1 MDHEN, CDR2 SYDVKM. V shed 11 bases, J shed 6 bases, and the junction held 15 bases outside the gene matches. The CDR3 sequence is 14 residues long. The CDR3 reads CAVALTGMSPEAFF. The DNA of the CDR3 is TGTGCCGTCGCGTTGACAGGGATGTCTCCTGAAGCTTTCTTT.

This clone was seen once. This chain links TRBV12-3 or TRBV12-4 with TRBJ2-7, with 7 positions matching TRBD1. The CDR3 runs 12 residues. The V segment lost 5 bases and the J segment 9 bases; nucleotides outside the gene matches: 7. The CDR3 region has the DNA TGTGCCAGCAGTCAACCCCGACAGGGGCAGTACTTC. It translates to CASSQPRQGQYF.

The chain employs TRBV28 and TRBJ2-3, with 7 bases identical to TRBD1. The V gene's germline CDR1 is MDHEN and CDR2 SYDVKM. This CDR3 region has 18 residues. Unmatched junction bases numbered 10, after V lost 0 bases and J lost 1 base. As DNA, the CDR3 is TGTGCCAGCAGTTTATGGGGGGACAGCCAGTTCGGCACAGATACGCAGTATTTT. Amino acid sequence: CASSLWGDSQFGTDTQYF.

This chain connects TRBV5-1 to TRBJ2-7, with D perhaps TRBD2 (6 bases). The V gene lost 1 base and the J gene lost 4 bases, with 12 bases spanning the gap. Germline lookup yields CDR1 SGHRS and CDR2 YFSETQ. The CDR3 sequence is 14 residues long. Written as DNA, the CDR3 is TGCGCCAGCAGCTTGTACGGGAGAGAATACGAGCAGTACTTC. Its protein product is CASSLYGREYEQYF. The complete variable domain, with remaining parts taken from reference TRBV5-1 and TRBJ2-7, reads KAGVTQTPRYLIKTRGQQVTLSCSPISGHRSVSWYQQTPGQGLQFLFEYFSETQRNKGNFPGRFSGRQFSNSRSEMNVSTLELGDSALYLCASSLYGREYEQYFGPGTRLTVT.

CDR3 sequence reads: CASSYFGRGSYNEQFF. CDR3 in DNA: TGTGCCAGCAGTTACTTCGGACGCGGGAGCTACAATGAGCAGTTCTTC. The chain carries TRBV6-5 and TRBJ2-1, with 7 bases identical to TRBD2. The CDR3 sequence is 16 residues long. V lost 1 base to trimming and J lost 3 bases; unmatched junction nucleotides: 6. Germline CDR1 and CDR2: MNHEY and SVGAGI.

This clone was observed a handful of times. J is TRBJ1-1 and V is TRBV5-8; D is uncertain. V shed 0 bases and J shed 0 bases, with 12 bases lying between them. There are 16 residues in the CDR3. Germline CDR1 and CDR2: SGHTS and YDEGEE. The CDR3 sequence: CASSLGVNSMNTEAFF. CDR3 DNA: TGTGCCAGCAGCTTGGGAGTTAATTCTATGAACACTGAAGCTTTCTTT.

This clone was observed a few times. The chain uses TRBV5-4 and TRBJ2-1, with D perhaps TRBD2 (6 bases). This CDR3 has 14 residues. CDR1 is SGHNT and CDR2 is YYREEE in the germline V gene (reference sequence). Trimming removed 3 bases at V and 2 bases at J, with 9 bases between. CDR3 in DNA: TGTGCCAGCAGCTCTCCGGGGGCCTACAATGAGCAGTTCTTC. This codes for CASSSPGAYNEQFF.

The CDR3 region is CASSYSRYTGELFF. The CDR3 region has the DNA TGTGCCAGCAGTTACTCGCGGTACACCGGGGAGCTGTTTTTT. This sequence joins TRBV6-5 and TRBJ2-2, with D uncertain. Germline loops: CDR1 MNHEY, CDR2 SVGAGI. Trimming shortened V by 0 bases and J by 3 bases, and 5 bases separated the two germline ends. The CDR3 is made up of 14 amino acids.

This clone appeared a few times. V and J are TRBV28 and TRBJ2-7; 8 bases fit TRBD1. The CDR3 runs to 15 residues. With V trimmed by 5 bases and J by 2 bases, 8 bases remained unmatched. Germline CDR1 is MDHEN and CDR2 is SYDVKM. CDR3 DNA: TGTGCCAGCAGTCGAGGACAGGGCCCCCCCTACGAGCAGTACTTC. This sequence encodes CASSRGQGPPYEQYF.

The V call is TRBV11-2, the J call TRBJ1-5; 8 bases align to TRBD1. This CDR3 is built from 16 residues. Germline-derived CDR1 and CDR2 are SGHAT and FQNNGV. The junction had 6 bases not matched to a gene; V was cut back by 3 bases and J by 2 bases. In nucleotides, the CDR3 is TGTGCCAGCAGCTTTCAGACAGGGGACGGCAATCAGCCCCAGCATTTT. Its translation is CASSFQTGDGNQPQHF.

The rearrangement uses TRBV25-1 and TRBJ2-3; the D is unclear. Germline V gives CDR1 MGHDK, CDR2 SYGVNS. The V end was cut by 6 bases, the J end by 8 bases, with 15 bases between. This CDR3 has 13 amino acids. CDR3 sequence: CASSPADSGTQYF. The CDR3 nucleotides read TGTGCCAGCAGCCCCGCAGACTCGGGTACGCAGTATTTT.

The chain recombines TRBV27 with TRBJ2-2, with unresolved D. Per the germline V gene, CDR1 is MNHEY and CDR2 is SMNVEV (reference sequence). CDR3 length: 15 amino acids. The V end lost 7 bases, the J end lost 2 bases, and 14 bases lay between the germline ends. The CDR3 sequence: CASKPRSLNTGELFF. The DNA of the CDR3 is TGTGCCAGCAAGCCCCGAAGCTTAAACACCGGGGAGCTGTTTTTT.

The chain uses TRBV19 and TRBJ2-5; D perhaps matches TRBD1 (5 bases). The CDR3 loop spans 14 amino acids. The V end was cut by 4 bases, the J end by 4 bases, with 13 bases between. Germline CDR1 reads LNHDA; CDR2 reads SQIVND (reference sequence). The CDR3 spells CASSKAWTSETQYF. CDR3 DNA: TGTGCCAGTAGTAAGGCTTGGACATCAGAGACCCAGTACTTC.

The chain joins TRBV6-2 or TRBV6-3 to TRBJ2-3, with 8 bases fitting TRBD2. Germline assignment: CDR1 MNHEY and CDR2 SVGEGT. The CDR3 is made up of 14 amino acids. The V gene end was trimmed by 6 bases and the J gene end by 3 bases; junction bases not matched to a gene: 5. CDR3 amino acids: CASSASGRTDTQYF. CDR3 DNA: TGTGCCAGCAGCGCGAGCGGGAGAACAGATACGCAGTATTTT.

V is TRBV10-3 and J is TRBJ2-1, with a weak D call TRBD1 (5 bases). This CDR3 spans 12 amino acids. V was clipped by 4 bases and J by 5 bases, with 6 bases between them. Germline loops: CDR1 ENHRY, CDR2 SYGVKD. The CDR3 sequence: CAISVQDNEQFF. Here the CDR3 DNA reads TGTGCCATCAGTGTACAGGACAATGAGCAGTTCTTC.

The rearrangement links TRBV19 to TRBJ1-1; D perhaps matches TRBD1 (5 bases). The germline gives CDR1 LNHDA, CDR2 SQIVND (reference sequence). The CDR3 is made up of 16 amino acids. Trimming removed 5 bases from V and 0 bases from J, with 16 bases in between. CDR3 bases: TGTGCCAGTAGTGCGGGGGGGTTCGCCTTGAACACTGAAGCTTTCTTT. This gives the protein CASSAGGFALNTEAFF.

This clone was counted only a few times. J is TRBJ1-2 and V is TRBV19, with TRBD1 matching 7 bases. V lost 9 bases to trimming and J lost 8 bases; unmatched junction nucleotides: 12. Per germline, CDR1 LNHDA and CDR2 SQIVND (reference sequence). The CDR3 loop spans 13 amino acids. CDR3 DNA sequence: TGTGCCAGCACCACCGGGACAGTGATGGGCTACACCTTC. Translation: CASTTGTVMGYTF. The full variable domain, rest sourced from reference TRBV19 and TRBJ1-2, is DGGITQSPKYLFRKEGQNVTLSCEQNLNHDAMYWYRQDPGQGLRLIYYSQIVNDFQKGDIAEGYSVSREKKESFPLTVTSAQKNPTAFYLCASTTGTVMGYTFGSGTRLTVV.

The gene calls are TRBV23-1 and TRBJ2-7, with D possibly matching TRBD1 (5 bases). TRBV23-1 carries the ORF label, with uncertain function. The V end lost 0 bases, the J end lost 2 bases, and 11 bases lay between the germline ends. The CDR3 totals 15 residues. The CDR3 coding sequence is TGCGCCAGCAGTCAATCCCGACAGCCAGCCTACGAGCAGTACTTC. It yields the protein CASSQSRQPAYEQYF.

This clone has a single count. The V call is TRBV4-3, the J call TRBJ1-1, with D possibly being TRBD1 (5 bases). The germline V gene has CDR1 LGHNA and CDR2 YSLEER. V shed 0 bases and J shed 4 bases, with 12 bases lying between them. CDR3 length equals 15 residues. DNA for the CDR3: TGCGCCAGCAGCCAAGAGAATGGGGCCCTCACTGAAGCTTTCTTT. Its translation: CASSQENGALTEAFF.